What follows are 7 T cell receptor beta chains derived from one specimen sequenced in a study of blood T cell repertoires in COVID-19 (dated by TCRdb to 2019 to 2021). Library preparation employed the immunoSEQ multiplex PCR assay. TCRdb retrieved this table from immuneACCESS and kept in-frame rearrangements only. Not all clones are present; in checked studies, unresolved V genes account for under half, and no reason is known for the remainder. The sample table shows 85,000 to 130,000 clones, and roughly 89% are seen once. The leading ten clones occupy 5.1% of the sample. The specimen was peripheral blood. All receptors derive from a human donor in a cohort sampled during active COVID-19.

This clone was seen only a few times. The rearrangement joins TRBV11-3 to TRBJ1-5; 9 positions agree with TRBD1. Per germline, CDR1 SGHNT and CDR2 YENEEA. The J segment lost 5 bases and the V segment lost 1 base, leaving 9 bases of the junction unmatched. This CDR3 contains 17 residues. The CDR3 DNA is TGTGCCAGCAGCTTAGTGTCGGACAGGGGAGGTGATCAGCCCCAGCATTTT. Translation gives CASSLVSDRGGDQPQHF.

This sequence joins TRBV30 and TRBJ1-5, with no clear D. The germline V and J ends were trimmed by 4 bases and 3 bases, with 10 bases remaining between them. In germline, CDR1 is GTSNPN, CDR2 SVGIG (reference sequence). This CDR3 has 13 residues. The CDR3 protein is CAWTGGDNQPQHF. In DNA form, the CDR3 reads TGTGCCTGGACCGGAGGAGACAATCAGCCCCAGCATTTT. The complete variable domain, with remaining parts taken from reference TRBV30 and TRBJ1-5, reads SQTIHQWPATLVQPVGSPLSLECTVEGTSNPNLYWYRQAAGRGLQLLFYSVGIGQISSEVPQNLSASRPQDRQFILSSKKLLLSDSGFYLCAWTGGDNQPQHFGDGTRLSIL.

The chain carries TRBV19 and TRBJ1-1; no clear D gene. Germline V CDR1 and CDR2: LNHDA, SQIVND (reference sequence). This CDR3 region has 15 residues. Between the trimmed V and J ends, which lost 4 bases and 2 bases, there was a span of 14 bases. The CDR3 coding sequence is TGTGCCAGTAGTAGTCCCTCAGGTTTCAACACTGAAGCTTTCTTT. It specifies CASSSPSGFNTEAFF.

The chain uses TRBV28 and TRBJ2-7; 10 nucleotides agree with TRBD1. There are 16 residues in the CDR3. V lost 5 bases, J lost 2 bases, and 9 bases stayed unmatched. Per germline, CDR1 MDHEN and CDR2 SYDVKM. CDR3 sequence: CASSPTLGTGAYEQYF. Written as DNA, the CDR3 is TGTGCCAGCAGTCCTACCCTCGGGACAGGGGCCTACGAGCAGTACTTC. Full variable domain (remainder filled in from reference TRBV28 and TRBJ2-7): DVKVTQSSRYLVKRTGEKVFLECVQDMDHENMFWYRQDPGLGLRLIYFSYDVKMKEKGDIPEGYSVSREKKERFSLILESASTNQTSMYLCASSPTLGTGAYEQYFGPGTRLTVT.

The chain recombines TRBV19 with TRBJ2-3, with D perhaps TRBD1 (5 bases). Per germline, CDR1 LNHDA and CDR2 SQIVND (reference sequence). Trimming shortened V by 4 bases and J by 2 bases, and 19 bases separated the two germline ends. The CDR3 length is 17 residues. CDR3 DNA: TGTGCCAGTAGTAGCAGCTTTAGTATCGGACACACAGATACGCAGTATTTT. Its protein product is CASSSSFSIGHTDTQYF.

CDR3 in amino acids: CASSQRVGWDTQYF. CDR3 sequence (DNA): TGTGCCAGCAGCCAAAGAGTCGGTTGGGATACGCAGTATTTT. V is TRBV3-1 (or the pseudogene TRBV3-2) and J is TRBJ2-3; D remains ambiguous. The CDR3 totals 14 residues. V was pared by 2 bases and J by 6 bases, with 12 bases between. CDR1 and CDR2 (germline): LGHDT, YNNKEL (reference sequence).

This sequence joins TRBV4-3 and TRBJ1-4, with D hard to call. V shed 0 bases and J shed 0 bases, with 14 bases lying between them. The CDR3 extends over 18 amino acids. Germline-derived CDR1 and CDR2 are LGHNA and YSLEER. CDR3 region: CASSQEFGLLATNEKLFF. CDR3 sequence (DNA): TGCGCCAGCAGCCAAGAATTTGGACTCCTTGCAACTAATGAAAAACTGTTTTTT.